This entry lists 9 T cell receptor beta chains sequenced from one sample in a study of beta chain features in type 1 diabetes. What was sequenced were expressed TCRB transcripts, since all of the isolated RNA had been reverse transcribed. Generated by immunoSEQ multiplex PCR, the TCRdb table keeps only in-frame clones and is missing some. The sample has 680,000 or so clones, about 14% seen once. The sequenced material came from naive CD4+ T cells from blood. The receptors were sampled from a man in his late teens or twenties in good health.

This clone was detected only a few times. The CDR3 sequence: CATSRAGPGRVFF. Here the CDR3 DNA reads TGTGCCACCAGCAGAGCAGGCCCGGGAAGGGTGTTTTTT. The chain combines TRBV15 with TRBJ1-4; no clear D gene. V was trimmed by 1 base and J by 15 bases, leaving 15 bases between them. The CDR3 totals 13 residues. Looked up from germline, CDR1 is LNHNV and CDR2 is YYDKDF (reference sequence).

V usage is TRBV9 and J usage is TRBJ1-1; weak D call: TRBD1 (5 bases). In germline, CDR1 is SGDLS, CDR2 YYNGEE. The CDR3 totals 18 residues. V lost 4 bases to trimming and J lost 0 bases, with 22 bases between them. The CDR3 protein is CASSPLRSGAGMNTEAFF. As DNA, the CDR3 is TGTGCCAGCAGCCCCCTCCGTAGTGGGGCGGGTATGAACACTGAAGCTTTCTTT. Full variable domain (rest looked up from reference TRBV9 and TRBJ1-1): DSGVTQTPKHLITATGQRVTLRCSPRSGDLSVYWYQQSLDQGLQFLIQYYNGEERAKGNILERFSAQQFPDLHSELNLSSLELGDSALYFCASSPLRSGAGMNTEAFFGQGTRLTVV.

This clone showed up many times. The V and J genes are TRBV27 and TRBJ2-5; D ambiguous. This CDR3 is built from 14 residues. Germline assignment: CDR1 MNHEY and CDR2 SMNVEV (reference sequence). Trimming stripped 1 base from V and 5 bases from J, with 11 bases between. The CDR3: CASSLYGRTETQYF. CDR3 coding DNA: TGTGCCAGCAGTTTATACGGACGAACGGAGACCCAGTACTTC.

The chain combines TRBV10-3 with TRBJ2-1, with D tentatively TRBD1 (5 bases). Germline V CDR1 and CDR2: ENHRY, SYGVKD. The CDR3 is made up of 17 amino acids. V was pared by 11 bases and J by 3 bases, with 26 bases between. The CDR3 protein is CASQLGRAGVNYNEQFF. The CDR3 DNA reads as TGTGCCTCCCAACTGGGCAGGGCTGGCGTCAACTACAATGAGCAGTTCTTC.

This chain links TRBV19 with TRBJ2-3, with 10 bases aligning to TRBD2. Germline-derived CDR1 and CDR2 are LNHDA and SQIVND (reference sequence). With 6 bases clipped from V and 3 bases from J, the junction kept 9 bases outside the gene matches. The CDR3 loop spans 16 amino acids. CDR3 DNA sequence: TGTGCCAGTAGGACTTCTAGCGGGAGATTGACAGATACGCAGTATTTT. Protein sequence: CASRTSSGRLTDTQYF.

There are a few counts of this clone. This chain joins TRBV7-2 and TRBJ2-1; 10 bases line up with TRBD2. CDR3 length equals 18 residues. The J segment lost 8 bases and the V segment lost 4 bases, leaving 17 bases of the junction unmatched. Germline lookup yields CDR1 SGHTA and CDR2 FQGNSA. The CDR3 DNA reads TGTGCCAGCAGCTACCTCCTCCCTGGACTAGCGGTCTGGGATGAGCAGTTCTTC. Translating gives CASSYLLPGLAVWDEQFF.

This clone was seen a few times. The V call is TRBV10-3, the J call TRBJ2-6; D might be TRBD1 (7 bases). The CDR3 has 16 amino acids. The germline V gene has CDR1 ENHRY and CDR2 SYGVKD. Trimming removed 4 bases from V and 2 bases from J, with 12 bases in between. The CDR3 nucleotides are TGTGCCATCAGTGTTGGAGGGGGCACTGGGGCCAACGTCCTGACTTTC. Its protein is CAISVGGGTGANVLTF.

The chain links TRBV14 to TRBJ2-7; D is unclear. The V end lost 5 bases, the J end lost 7 bases, and 15 bases lay between the germline ends. The CDR3 covers 13 residues. The V gene's germline CDR1 is SGHDN and CDR2 FVKESK. CDR3 in DNA: TGTGCCAGCAGCAGCCCCGGGCCCCAGGAGCAGTACTTC. It specifies CASSSPGPQEQYF. The full variable domain, its missing parts supplied by reference TRBV14 and TRBJ2-7, is EAGVTQFPSHSVIEKGQTVTLRCDPISGHDNLYWYRRVMGKEIKFLLHFVKESKQDESGMPNNRFLAERTGGTYSTLKVQPAELEDSGVYFCASSSPGPQEQYFGPGTRLTVT.

The V call is TRBV5-6, the J call TRBJ1-1; 7 bases line up with TRBD1. There are 14 residues in the CDR3. The germline V gene has CDR1 SGHDT and CDR2 YYEEEE. V gave up 6 bases and J gave up 2 bases; unmatched junction bases: 7. In nucleotides, the CDR3 is TGTGCCAGCAAAAATAACAGGGGAAACACTGAAGCTTTCTTT. This translates into CASKNNRGNTEAFF.